The entry below gives a single T cell receptor beta chain sequence along with its context. Some clones are missing from TCRdb's copy, which holds only in-frame ones; the method was immunoSEQ multiplex PCR. The sample contains fewer than 500,000 clones, around 87% of which appear only once. These data come from a study of blood T cell repertoires in COVID-19. This CDR3 spans 15 amino acids. The germline V gene has CDR1 SGHRS and CDR2 YFSETQ. The V end lost 4 bases, the J end lost 0 bases, and 14 bases lay between the germline ends. The chain has TRBV5-1 and TRBJ2-7; weak D call: TRBD1 (6 bases). Material for sequencing was PBMCs or T cells enriched from blood (not recorded which). The receptor's source is a woman aged 30 to 39 with acute COVID-19. The CDR3 coding sequence is TGCGCCAGCAGCGGTACAGGGAAGGCCTCCTACGAGCAGTACTTC. This codes for CASSGTGKASYEQYF.